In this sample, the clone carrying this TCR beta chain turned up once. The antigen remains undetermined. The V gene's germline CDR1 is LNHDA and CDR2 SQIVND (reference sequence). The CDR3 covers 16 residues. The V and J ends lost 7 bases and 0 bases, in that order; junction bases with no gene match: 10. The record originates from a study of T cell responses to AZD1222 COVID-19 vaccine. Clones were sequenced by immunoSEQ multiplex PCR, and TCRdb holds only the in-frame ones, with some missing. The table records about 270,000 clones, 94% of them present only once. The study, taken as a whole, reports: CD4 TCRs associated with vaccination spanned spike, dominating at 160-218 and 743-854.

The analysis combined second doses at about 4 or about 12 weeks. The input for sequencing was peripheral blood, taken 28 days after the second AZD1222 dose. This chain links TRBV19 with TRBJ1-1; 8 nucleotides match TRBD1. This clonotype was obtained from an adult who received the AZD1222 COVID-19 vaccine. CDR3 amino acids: CASTPLRQGMNTEAFF. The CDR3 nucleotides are TGTGCCAGTACCCCCCTTCGACAGGGGATGAACACTGAAGCTTTCTTT.